The rows below give T cell receptor beta chains drawn from one sample of a study of CD8 T cells in Susac syndrome. MiXCR was run by TCRdb on the immunoSEQ multiplex PCR reads, yielding one entry per CDR3 protein. The table records about 110,000 distinct CDR3 sequences, 96% of them present only once. The sample taken for sequencing was CD4+ T cells from PBMCs. Receptors were obtained from a human donor in good health. The CDR3 runs from the conserved cysteine through the conserved F or W. The D gene is left open where the match is weak. The size field is filled for only some rows; it gives once, few, many or a size class.

d_call j_call v_call clone_size cdr3_nt cdr3_aa
- TRBJ1-1 TRBV5-6 - TGTGCCAGCAGCTTGGGTGGGCACGGGATGAACACTGAAGCTTTCTTT CASSLGGHGMNTEAFF
TRBD1 TRBJ2-7 TRBV24-1 - TGTGCCACCAGTGATGGACAGGGCTACGAGCAGTACTTC CATSDGQGYEQYF
- TRBJ2-7 TRBV20-1 - TGCAGTGCTTACTGGCGGGGAGGCGAGCAGTACTTC CSAYWRGGEQYF
- TRBJ2-7 TRBV4-2 - TGTGCCAGCAGCCAAGATTTGGCGCAACAGAGCTCCTACGAGCAGTACTTC CASSQDLAQQSSYEQYF
TRBD1 TRBJ2-1 TRBV18 - TGTGCCAGCTCACCACAAAGGGGGACAGGGGCCAATGAGCAGTTCTTC CASSPQRGTGANEQFF
TRBD1 TRBJ2-2 TRBV7-9 few TGTGCCAGCAGCTTGGGACAGGGGGCCGCCGGGGAGCTGTTTTTT CASSLGQGAAGELFF
- TRBJ2-6 TRBV7-9 once TGTGCCAGCAGCTCGAGTATCTCTGGGGCCAACGTCCTGACTTTC CASSSSISGANVLTF
TRBD1 TRBJ1-2 TRBV29-1 - TGCAGCGTTGGGGGACAGCGTTTTAACTATGGCTACACCTTC CSVGGQRFNYGYTF
TRBD1 TRBJ1-1 TRBV7-9 - TGTGCCAGCAGCTTAGAAAGCGTCAGGGGGCGTCTGTTTGGCACTGAAGCTTTCTTT CASSLESVRGRLFGTEAFF
TRBD1 TRBJ2-7 TRBV29-1 - TGCAGCGTTCCGGGACAGACCACCTACGAGCAGTACTTC CSVPGQTTYEQYF
TRBD2 TRBJ2-5 TRBV28 - TGTGCCACCACCCTAGCGGGGCCGGAGACCCAGTACTTC CATTLAGPETQYF
- TRBJ1-4 TRBV29-1 - TGCAGCGTTGTCTCCTCTATAAGTACTAATGAAAAACTGTTTTTT CSVVSSISTNEKLFF
- TRBJ2-1 TRBV9 - TGTGCCAGCAGCGAGGGACTCCGAAACAATGAGCAGTTCTTC CASSEGLRNNEQFF
TRBD1 TRBJ1-1 TRBV18 - TGTGCCAGCAGGCCGGGACAGGGGGTAAACACTGAAGCTTTCTTT CASRPGQGVNTEAFF
TRBD1 TRBJ1-5 TRBV19 few TGTGCCAGTAGTATCCGGGACAGGAAGGATAGCAATCAGCCCCAGCATTTT CASSIRDRKDSNQPQHF
- TRBJ2-3 TRBV7-3 - TGTGCCAGCAGCTTAATGGCTCGTACAGATACGCAGTATTTT CASSLMARTDTQYF
- TRBJ2-2 TRBV7-9 - TGTGCCAGCAGCTCGACTGCCACTGGGGTATCGGACACCGGGGAGCTGTTTTTT CASSSTATGVSDTGELFF
TRBD1 TRBJ2-1 TRBV18 - TGTGCCAGCTCACCCGGGACAGGGTACAATGAGCAGTTCTTC CASSPGTGYNEQFF
- TRBJ2-1 TRBV29-1 once TGCAGCGTTGAGGCGGGGAAAGCCTTTACGGCTGAGCAGTTCTTC CSVEAGKAFTAEQFF
TRBD1 TRBJ1-2 TRBV3-1 - TGTGCCAGCAGCCAGAGGACAGGGTATGGCTATGGCTACACCTTC CASSQRTGYGYGYTF
TRBD1 TRBJ2-5 TRBV5-6 - TGTGCCAGCAGCTTGGCCAACGACAGGGAAGAGACCCAGTACTTC CASSLANDREETQYF
- TRBJ2-7 TRBV7-2 once TGTGCCACCTCAATCAGGGCGACGAGCTCCTACGAGCAGTACTTC CATSIRATSSYEQYF
- TRBJ2-3 TRBV7-2 - TGTGCCAGCAGCTTAGACTTTGCGGCTGGGGATACGCAGTATTTT CASSLDFAAGDTQYF
TRBD2 TRBJ2-5 TRBV30 - TGTGCCTGTGGCCCAGCGGGGGGTGGAGAGACCCAGTACTTC CACGPAGGGETQYF